The T cell receptor (beta chain) under discussion was sequenced for a study of identical twins. Trimming stripped 0 bases from V and 0 bases from J, with 10 bases between. From germline, CDR1 is SGHRS and CDR2 YFSETQ. CDR3 size: 16 residues. Via MiXCR, TCRdb re-called the 5' RACE reads, giving one row per CDR3 protein. This table holds fewer than 450,000 distinct CDR3 sequences, about 9% found once. Material: naive T cells sorted from blood. The chain carries TRBV5-1 and TRBJ2-1, with D maybe TRBD2 (5 bases). The clonotype comes from a woman aged 50 to 65 in good health. CDR3 sequence reads: CASSLVRDSSYNEQFF. CDR3 sequence (DNA): TGCGCCAGCAGCTTGGTACGGGATAGCTCCTACAATGAGCAGTTCTTC.